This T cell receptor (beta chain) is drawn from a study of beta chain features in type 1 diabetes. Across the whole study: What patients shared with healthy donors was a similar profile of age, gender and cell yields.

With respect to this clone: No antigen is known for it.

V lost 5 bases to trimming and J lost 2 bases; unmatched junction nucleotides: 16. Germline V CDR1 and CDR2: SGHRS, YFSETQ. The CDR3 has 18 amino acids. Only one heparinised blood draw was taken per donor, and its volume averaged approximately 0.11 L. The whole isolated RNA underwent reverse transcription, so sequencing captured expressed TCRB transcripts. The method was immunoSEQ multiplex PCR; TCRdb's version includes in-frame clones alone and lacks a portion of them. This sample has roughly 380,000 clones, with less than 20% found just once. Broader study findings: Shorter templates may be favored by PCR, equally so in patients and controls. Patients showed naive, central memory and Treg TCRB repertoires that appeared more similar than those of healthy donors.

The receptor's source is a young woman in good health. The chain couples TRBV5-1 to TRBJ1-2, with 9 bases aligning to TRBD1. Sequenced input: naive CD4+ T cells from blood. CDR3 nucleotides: TGCGCCAGCAGTTTCCTGCCATCGACAGGGGGAGAGAACTATGGCTACACCTTC. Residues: CASSFLPSTGGENYGYTF.